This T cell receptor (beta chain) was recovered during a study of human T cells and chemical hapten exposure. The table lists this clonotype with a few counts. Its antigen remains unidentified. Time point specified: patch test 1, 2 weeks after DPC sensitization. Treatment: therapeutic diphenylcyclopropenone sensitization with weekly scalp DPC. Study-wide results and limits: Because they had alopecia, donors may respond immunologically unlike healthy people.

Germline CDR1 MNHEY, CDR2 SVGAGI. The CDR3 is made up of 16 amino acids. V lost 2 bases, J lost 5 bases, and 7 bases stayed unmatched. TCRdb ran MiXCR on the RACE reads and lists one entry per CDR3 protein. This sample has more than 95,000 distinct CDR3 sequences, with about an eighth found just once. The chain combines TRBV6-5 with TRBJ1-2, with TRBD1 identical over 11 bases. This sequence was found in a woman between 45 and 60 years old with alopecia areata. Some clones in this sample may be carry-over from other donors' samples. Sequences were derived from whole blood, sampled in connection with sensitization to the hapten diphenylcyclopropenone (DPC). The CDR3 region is CASSYRRDRGSYGYTF. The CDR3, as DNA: TGTGCCAGCAGTTACAGGCGGGACAGGGGGTCTTATGGCTACACCTTC.